The rows below give T cell receptor beta chains drawn from one sample of a study of sequential checkpoint blockade in melanoma. The protocol was immunoSEQ multiplex PCR, while the TCRdb copy is restricted to in-frame clones and leaves out a portion. Of roughly 4,700 clones in the sample, approximately 20% were seen once. Sequenced here: tumor tissue (inferred from file names), sampled from a patient given nivolumab and ipilimumab in sequence. These receptors were obtained from a human donor with melanoma. Both conserved end residues are part of each CDR3. The D gene is left open where the match is weak. Clone size, where shown, is once, few, many, or a class for clones that have expanded.

D gene	J gene	V gene	clone size	CDR3 protein	CDR3 DNA
.	TRBJ1-1	TRBV11-3	many	CASSSNWDTNTEAFF	TGTGCCAGCAGCTCAAACTGGGACACCAACACTGAAGCTTTCTTT
TRBD2	TRBJ2-3	TRBV28	few	CASSPRTVTGSGSFTDTQYF	TGTGCCAGCAGTCCAAGGACGGTAACGGGTAGCGGGTCCTTCACAGATACGCAGTATTTT
.	TRBJ2-3	TRBV9	.	CASSVGWSTSTDTQYF	TGTGCCAGCAGCGTAGGTTGGTCTACTAGCACAGATACGCAGTATTTT
.	TRBJ2-2	TRBV18	medium-sized	CASSPGFGELFF	TGTGCCAGCTCACCAGGATTCGGGGAGCTGTTTTTT
.	TRBJ2-7	TRBV29-1	.	CSVDTGGYEQYF	TGCAGCGTTGACACCGGGGGCTACGAGCAGTACTTC
.	TRBJ1-3	TRBV28	few	CASSSRGTGNTIYF	TGTGCCAGCAGCTCCCGGGGGACGGGAAACACCATATATTTT
.	TRBJ1-3	TRBV30	.	CAWSVGGSGNTIYF	TGTGCCTGGAGTGTAGGGGGTTCTGGAAACACCATATATTTT
.	TRBJ1-2	TRBV15	once	CATSSSGSLGGYGYTF	TGTGCCACCAGCAGCTCCGGATCCTTGGGAGGATATGGCTACACCTTC
TRBD1	TRBJ2-7	TRBV9	.	CASSPTGGPYEQYF	TGTGCCAGCAGCCCGACAGGGGGTCCCTACGAGCAGTACTTC
TRBD1	TRBJ2-1	TRBV5-1	.	CASSEGGTGNNEQFF	TGCGCCAGCAGCGAGGGCGGGACAGGGAACAATGAGCAGTTCTTC
TRBD2	TRBJ2-7	TRBV29-1	.	CSVEDWTSGDYEQYF	TGCAGCGTTGAAGATTGGACTAGCGGGGACTACGAGCAGTACTTC
.	TRBJ1-1	TRBV9	.	CASSGENTEAFF	TGTGCCAGCAGTGGGGAGAACACTGAAGCTTTCTTT
TRBD1	TRBJ1-3	TRBV28	.	CASSLGTAGNTIYF	TGTGCCAGCAGTTTAGGGACAGCTGGAAACACCATATATTTT